These 27 T cell receptor beta chains came from one sample sequenced in a study of cytomegalovirus exposure and HLA in healthy donors. The PCR ran on 60 Vbeta and 13 Jbeta primers. Method: immunoSEQ multiplex PCR; TCRdb's copy keeps in-frame clones and lacks some. Found here are tens of thousands of clones, 75% of them singletons; the top ten hold 2% to 2.5%. Material for sequencing was PBMCs. The receptors come from a man aged 40-49 years in good health and CMV-seronegative.

The rearrangement links TRBV19 to TRBJ1-5; D not resolved. Trimming pared 1 base from V and 4 bases from J, leaving 5 bases between. The length of the CDR3 is 13 residues. Germline CDR1 and CDR2: LNHDA and SQIVND (reference sequence). CDR3 protein: CASSIARNQPQHF. The CDR3 DNA is TGTGCCAGTAGTATAGCGCGGAATCAGCCCCAGCATTTT.

The chain is built from TRBV2 and TRBJ2-1; the match to TRBD2 covers 10 bases. The CDR3 consists of 14 residues. Germline V gene lookup returns CDR1 SNHLY and CDR2 FYNNEI. The V gene end was trimmed by 9 bases and the J gene end by 2 bases; junction bases not matched to a gene: 4. The chain's CDR3 is CASTGLAAYNEQFF. CDR3 coding DNA: TGTGCCAGTACAGGACTAGCGGCCTACAATGAGCAGTTCTTC.

The chain couples TRBV5-8 to TRBJ1-5, with 7 bases that match TRBD1. Germline lookup yields CDR1 SGHTS and CDR2 YDEGEE. The CDR3 covers 14 residues. V dropped 2 bases and J dropped 3; count of bases not matched to a gene: 2. CDR3 sequence (DNA): TGTGCCAGCAGCTTACAGGGGTACAATCAGCCCCAGCATTTT. Translated: CASSLQGYNQPQHF. Based on the CDR3 plus reference TRBV5-8 and TRBJ1-5, the full variable domain is EAGVTQSPTHLIKTRGQQATLRCSPISGHTSVYWYQQALGLGLQFLLWYDEGEERNRGNFPPRFSGRQFPNYSSELNVNALELEDSALYLCASSLQGYNQPQHFGDGTRLSIL.

The chain carries TRBV29-1 and TRBJ2-2, with 7 nucleotides matching TRBD1. Unmatched junction bases numbered 15, after V lost 8 bases and J lost 0 bases. Germline values: CDR1 SQVTM, CDR2 ANQGSEA. The CDR3 length is 17 residues. CDR3 loop: CSPTTNGDRTNTGELFF. DNA of the CDR3: TGCAGCCCCACTACGAACGGGGACAGAACGAACACCGGGGAGCTGTTTTTT.

V and J are TRBV5-6 and TRBJ1-2; 12 nucleotides align to TRBD1. The trim removed 0 bases at V and 7 bases at J, leaving 7 bases unmatched. In germline, CDR1 is SGHDT, CDR2 YYEEEE. This CDR3 is 16 amino acids long. CDR3 sequence (DNA): TGTGCCAGCAGCTTGGGGGACAGGGGGCGCTTAAGTGGCTACACCTTC. The encoded protein is CASSLGDRGRLSGYTF.

The CDR3 DNA reads TGTGCCAGTAGTATGTCGTACAATGAGCAGTTCTTC. The encoded protein is CASSMSYNEQFF. J is TRBJ2-1 and V is TRBV19; D gene uncertain. Germline-derived CDR1 and CDR2 are LNHDA and SQIVND (reference sequence). V was pared by 3 bases and J by 4 bases, with 4 bases between. This CDR3 is 12 amino acids long.

The chain joins TRBV6-5 to TRBJ2-6; tentative D call: TRBD1 (5 bases). Germline V gene data show CDR1 as MNHEY and CDR2 as SVGAGI. V was shortened by 10 bases and J by 1 base, with 14 bases between the two germline ends. The CDR3 runs 15 residues. CDR3 loop: CATRNQGSGANVLTF. The CDR3 DNA reads as TGTGCCACCAGAAACCAGGGTTCTGGGGCCAACGTCCTGACTTTC.

In its sample, this clone was seen a few times. The chain is built from TRBV28 and TRBJ2-7; perhaps TRBD2 as D (6 bases). The CDR3 is 15 amino acids. V lost 5 bases and J 1 base, leaving 15 bases between the germline ends. Per the germline V gene, CDR1 is MDHEN and CDR2 is SYDVKM. In nucleotides, the CDR3 is TGTGCCAGCAGTCTCCCCCACGGAGGGTCCTACGAGCAGTACTTC. Protein sequence: CASSLPHGGSYEQYF.

This chain uses TRBV6-5 with TRBJ1-1; D ambiguous. The ends were cut back, 4 bases at V and 8 bases at J, with 8 bases in the middle. Germline V gene lookup returns CDR1 MNHEY and CDR2 SVGAGI. The length of the CDR3 is 11 residues. The CDR3, as DNA: TGTGCCAGCAGTTCCGGGATGGAAGCTTTCTTT. This translates into CASSSGMEAFF.

This clone was counted a few times. The rearrangement joins TRBV6-5 to TRBJ1-1, with no clear D. The V and J ends lost 8 bases and 1 base respectively, with 8 bases between them. Per the germline V gene, CDR1 is MNHEY and CDR2 is SVGAGI. This CDR3 is built from 12 residues. CDR3 bases: TGTGCCAGCCACGACTGGAACACTGAAGCTTTCTTT. Translation gives CASHDWNTEAFF.

The chain couples TRBV5-4 to TRBJ2-5; the match to TRBD2 covers 7 bases. Losses at the gene ends were 3 bases for V and 1 base for J; bases not matched to a gene: 3. Per germline, CDR1 SGHNT and CDR2 YYREEE (reference sequence). The CDR3 is 14 amino acids. The DNA of the CDR3 is TGTGCCAGCAGCTCTCCTAGCGGCCAAGAGACCCAGTACTTC. Its translation: CASSSPSGQETQYF.

The V gene is TRBV19, the J gene TRBJ1-2, with D possibly being TRBD1 (6 bases). CDR3 length: 13 amino acids. The V gene lost 7 bases and the J gene lost 3 bases, with 12 bases spanning the gap. CDR1 is LNHDA, CDR2 SQIVND, per germline (reference sequence). Written as DNA, the CDR3 is TGTGCCAGTACGTTGGACAGCTACTATGGCTACACCTTC. Residues: CASTLDSYYGYTF.

This rearrangement joins TRBV28 to TRBJ1-2; 8 bases are a match to TRBD1. The CDR3 consists of 13 residues. V shed 6 bases, J shed 4 bases, and the junction held 4 bases outside the gene matches. The germline V gene has CDR1 MDHEN and CDR2 SYDVKM. CDR3 protein: CASSPGTGYGYTF. In DNA form, the CDR3 reads TGTGCCAGCAGCCCCGGGACAGGCTATGGCTACACCTTC.

The J gene is TRBJ2-5, the V gene TRBV15; 10 nucleotides align to TRBD1. Trimming cost V 3 bases and J 4 bases; bases outside gene matches: 8. The CDR3 has 16 amino acids. The germline V gene has CDR1 LNHNV and CDR2 YYDKDF (reference sequence). The DNA for the CDR3 is TGTGCCACCAGCAGTTACGGACAGGGGGTCGGAGAGACCCAGTACTTC. Translated: CATSSYGQGVGETQYF.

The genes are TRBV28 and TRBJ2-3, with D tentatively TRBD2 (6 bases). CDR3 length equals 13 residues. The germline V and J ends were trimmed by 5 bases and 3 bases, with 9 bases remaining between them. Germline V CDR1 and CDR2: MDHEN, SYDVKM. The CDR3 DNA is TGTGCCAGCAGTCGGGGGAGGACAGATACGCAGTATTTT. Encoded protein: CASSRGRTDTQYF.

The chain recombines TRBV28 with TRBJ1-5, with D perhaps matching TRBD1 (5 bases). Germline CDR1 and CDR2: MDHEN and SYDVKM. The CDR3 has 18 amino acids. With 2 bases removed from V and 0 bases from J, the gap between germline ends came to 17 bases. CDR3 protein: CASSLGQGIIVSNQPQHF. The CDR3 DNA follows: TGTGCCAGCAGTTTAGGGCAGGGAATAATTGTTAGCAATCAGCCCCAGCATTTT.

The gene calls are TRBV7-8 and TRBJ2-7, with TRBD1 matching 8 bases. Germline CDR1 is SGHVS and CDR2 is FQNEAQ. The CDR3 extends over 15 amino acids. The J segment lost 0 bases and the V segment lost 4 bases, leaving 5 bases of the junction unmatched. Here the CDR3 DNA reads TGTGCCAGCAGCTCGGGACAGGCGAGCTCCTACGAGCAGTACTTC. It is translated as CASSSGQASSYEQYF.

The chain is built from TRBV9 and TRBJ1-4; no reliable D call. Germline CDR1 and CDR2: SGDLS and YYNGEE. The CDR3 is 17 amino acids. V lost 2 bases and J lost 1, with 15 bases in between. The CDR3 protein is CASSVAGRGKTNEKLFF. In DNA, the CDR3 is TGTGCCAGCAGCGTGGCGGGCCGAGGGAAAACTAATGAAAAACTGTTTTTT.

This sequence joins TRBV10-3 and TRBJ1-5; D might be TRBD1 (6 bases). CDR1 and CDR2 (germline): ENHRY, SYGVKD. CDR3 length: 12 amino acids. The CDR3 nucleotides read TGTGCTCACGGACAGCCCAATCAGCCCCAGCATTTT. As protein: CAHGQPNQPQHF.

The chain couples TRBV6-6 to TRBJ2-2; 11 bases are a match to TRBD2. The trim removed 11 bases at V and 3 bases at J, leaving 5 bases unmatched. The CDR3 consists of 14 residues. Looked up from germline, CDR1 is MNHNY and CDR2 is SVGAGI (reference sequence). The CDR3 sequence is CAGRLAGHTGELFF. In DNA form, the CDR3 reads TGTGCCGGCCGACTAGCGGGACACACCGGGGAGCTGTTTTTT.

The chain uses TRBV28 and TRBJ2-1; 10 bases are a match to TRBD2. Germline CDR1 MDHEN, CDR2 SYDVKM. The CDR3 has 12 amino acids. The CDR3 region has the DNA TGTACTAGCGGGACCTCATCCAATGAGCAGTTCTTC. Amino acids: CTSGTSSNEQFF.

The V call is TRBV6-5, the J call TRBJ1-2; 7 positions match TRBD1. The V segment lost 3 bases and the J segment 8 bases; nucleotides outside the gene matches: 12. The CDR3 is 15 residues long. Germline V CDR1 and CDR2: MNHEY, SVGAGI. The CDR3 protein is CASSYSGTAPKGYTF. DNA for the CDR3: TGTGCCAGCAGTTATAGTGGGACAGCACCTAAGGGCTACACCTTC.

In its sample, this clone was seen a few times. The chain employs TRBV10-2 and TRBJ2-7; 7 bases line up with TRBD1. The CDR3 consists of 13 residues. J gave up 2 bases and V 8 bases, and 6 bases lay outside the gene matches. Germline V gene sequence: CDR1 WSHSY, CDR2 SAAADI. CDR3 region: CASGGQPTYEQYF. CDR3 bases: TGCGCCAGCGGGGGACAGCCGACCTACGAGCAGTACTTC.

This clone came up a few times. The rearrangement joins TRBV30 to TRBJ1-2; perhaps TRBD1 as D (6 bases). V was pared by 2 bases and J by 3 bases, with 13 bases between. Germline V CDR1 and CDR2: GTSNPN, SVGIG (reference sequence). This CDR3 comprises 14 residues. The CDR3 loop reads CAWSTATGDYGYTF. Here the CDR3 DNA reads TGTGCCTGGAGTACCGCGACAGGCGACTATGGCTACACCTTC. Supplemented by reference TRBV30 and TRBJ1-2, the full variable domain reads SQTIHQWPATLVQPVGSPLSLECTVEGTSNPNLYWYRQAAGRGLQLLFYSVGIGQISSEVPQNLSASRPQDRQFILSSKKLLLSDSGFYLCAWSTATGDYGYTFGSGTRLTVV.

The chain recombines TRBV19 with TRBJ1-1; TRBD1 might be the D (6 bases). This CDR3 is 15 amino acids long. From germline, CDR1 is LNHDA and CDR2 SQIVND (reference sequence). Trimming shortened V by 6 bases and J by 3 bases, and 17 bases separated the two germline ends. CDR3 region: CASSSTRGGDTEAFF. In nucleotides, the CDR3 is TGTGCCAGTAGCAGTACGAGGGGGGGAGACACTGAAGCTTTCTTT.

This chain connects TRBV7-2 to TRBJ2-3; D unclear. CDR1 SGHTA and CDR2 FQGNSA come from the germline V gene. The CDR3 length is 14 residues. V was shortened by 5 bases and J by 4 bases, with 13 bases between the two germline ends. The CDR3 nucleotides read TGTGCCAGCAGCCTGTCCGAGGCAGCAGATACGCAGTATTTT. This codes for CASSLSEAADTQYF.

This chain joins TRBV30 and TRBJ1-6; TRBD1 might be the D (5 bases). V was clipped by 0 bases and J by 6 bases, with 9 bases between them. CDR1 is GTSNPN and CDR2 is SVGIG in the germline V gene (reference sequence). CDR3 length: 14 residues. CDR3 in amino acids: CAWSVARVNSPLHF. The CDR3 DNA sequence: TGTGCCTGGAGTGTAGCCAGGGTTAATTCACCCCTCCACTTT.